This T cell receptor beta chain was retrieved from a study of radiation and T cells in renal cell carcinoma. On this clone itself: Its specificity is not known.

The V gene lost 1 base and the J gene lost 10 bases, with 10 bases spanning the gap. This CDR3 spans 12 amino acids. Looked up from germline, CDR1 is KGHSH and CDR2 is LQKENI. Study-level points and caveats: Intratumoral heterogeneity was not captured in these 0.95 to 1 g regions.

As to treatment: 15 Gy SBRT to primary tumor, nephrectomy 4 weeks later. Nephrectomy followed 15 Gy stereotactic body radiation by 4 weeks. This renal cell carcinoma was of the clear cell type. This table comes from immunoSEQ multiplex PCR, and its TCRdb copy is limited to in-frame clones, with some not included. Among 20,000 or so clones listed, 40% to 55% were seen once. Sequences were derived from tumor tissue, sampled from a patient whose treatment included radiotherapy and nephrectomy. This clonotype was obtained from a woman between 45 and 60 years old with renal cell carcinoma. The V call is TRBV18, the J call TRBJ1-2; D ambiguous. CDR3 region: CASSPLGRNYTF. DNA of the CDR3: TGTGCCAGCTCACCACTAGGACGGAACTACACCTTC.